This T cell receptor beta chain is from a study of long-term antiretroviral therapy in people with HIV. The study, taken as a whole, reports: Repertoires looked antigen-experienced, with only a slight naive shift after ART. Clonal expansions arising prior to ART prevailed in the repertoire at every time point. Samples were collected from the mid-2000s to the late 2010s under possibly less effective ART regimens.

The run of the v3.0 immunoSEQ assay was at survey level. Profiled with immunoSEQ multiplex PCR; TCRdb holds only in-frame clones, not every one. The data hold 14,000 or so clones, with 82% observed a single time. Only a few counts were recorded for this clone. Its antigen is as yet unknown. The specimen comprised unsorted PBMCs, sampled 1.8 years before starting antiretroviral therapy. The TCR originated in a woman between 35 and 50 years old with HIV.

This CDR3 reads CASSMGTGELFF. In DNA, the CDR3 is TGTGCCAGTAGCATGGGCACCGGGGAGCTGTTTTTT. The chain is built from TRBV19 and TRBJ2-2, with D uncertain. This CDR3 spans 12 amino acids. Germline values: CDR1 LNHDA, CDR2 SQIVND (reference sequence). Trimming stripped 6 bases from V and 4 bases from J, with 6 bases between.